This is a list of T cell receptor beta chains from one sample in a study of control samples from healthy donors and cancer patients. Produced via immunoSEQ multiplex PCR; TCRdb's table is partial and in-frame only. The sample lists around 150,000 clones, 75% to 90% seen once, with about 4.9% in the top ten. What was sequenced was blood. The source is a man younger than 40 in good health. Both conserved end residues are part of each CDR3. The D gene is left open where the match is weak. Size values are once, few and many counts, or a class for expanded clones, and some rows have none.

CDR3: CASSHASGGNYNEQFF
DNA: TGCGCCAGCAGCCACGCTAGCGGGGGAAATTACAATGAGCAGTTCTTC
size: .
V: TRBV4-3
D: TRBD2
J: TRBJ2-1

CDR3: CATSRDLQGASYEQYF
DNA: TGTGCCACCAGCAGAGACTTGCAGGGGGCATCCTACGAGCAGTACTTC
size: .
V: TRBV15
D: TRBD1
J: TRBJ2-7

CDR3: CASSYSRPYEQYF
DNA: TGTGCCAGCAGTTACTCGAGGCCCTATGAGCAGTACTTC
size: .
V: TRBV6-2/TRBV6-3
D: .
J: TRBJ2-7

CDR3: CASSLDYFTGLAEYNEQFF
DNA: TGTGCCAGCAGCTTAGATTATTTTACGGGACTAGCGGAATACAATGAGCAGTTCTTC
size: few
V: TRBV11-3
D: TRBD2
J: TRBJ2-1

CDR3: CASSRTSGTGEQFF
DNA: TGCGCCAGCAGCCGGACTTCCGGGACAGGCGAGCAGTTCTTC
size: .
V: TRBV4-3
D: TRBD1
J: TRBJ2-1

CDR3: CASSPGAANTGELFF
DNA: TGCGCCAGCAGCCCGGGGGCGGCGAACACCGGGGAGCTGTTTTTT
size: .
V: TRBV4-3
D: .
J: TRBJ2-2

CDR3: CASRANYGYTF
DNA: TGTGCCAGCCGGGCTAACTATGGCTACACCTTC
size: few
V: TRBV28
D: .
J: TRBJ1-2

CDR3: CASSPTDGSSYEQYF
DNA: TGTGCCAGCTCACCCACTGACGGGTCCTCCTACGAGCAGTACTTC
size: .
V: TRBV18
D: .
J: TRBJ2-7

CDR3: CARRDALGSPLHF
DNA: TGTGCCCGACGAGACGCTCTTGGTTCACCCCTCCACTTT
size: .
V: TRBV10-3
D: .
J: TRBJ1-6

CDR3: CASSLASGRQETQYF
DNA: TGTGCCAGCAGCTTGGCTAGCGGGAGACAAGAGACCCAGTACTTC
size: .
V: TRBV5-4
D: TRBD2
J: TRBJ2-5

CDR3: CATSESGSGDFTDTQYF
DNA: TGTGCCACCAGTGAATCCGGGAGCGGGGATTTCACAGATACGCAGTATTTT
size: .
V: TRBV24-1
D: TRBD2
J: TRBJ2-3

CDR3: CASSLGGTISNEQFF
DNA: TGTGCCAGCAGCTTAGGGGGGACAATATCCAATGAGCAGTTCTTC
size: .
V: TRBV7-9
D: .
J: TRBJ2-1

CDR3: CASSPDRGGSEAFF
DNA: TGTGCCAGCAGCCCGGACAGGGGAGGGTCTGAAGCTTTCTTT
size: .
V: TRBV14
D: TRBD1
J: TRBJ1-1

CDR3: CASSPTAGTAQTIGYTF
DNA: TGCGCCAGCAGCCCCACCGCCGGGACAGCGCAGACGATTGGCTACACCTTC
size: .
V: TRBV5-1
D: TRBD1
J: TRBJ1-2

CDR3: CASSSTGGLHNEQFF
DNA: TGCGCCAGCAGCTCAACGGGGGGCTTGCACAATGAGCAGTTCTTC
size: .
V: TRBV4-1
D: .
J: TRBJ2-1

CDR3: CSASNRNRGAEAFF
DNA: TGCAGTGCTAGTAATCGAAATCGGGGGGCTGAAGCTTTCTTT
size: .
V: TRBV20-1
D: .
J: TRBJ1-1

CDR3: CASSFKTGGYNEQFF
DNA: TGTGCCAGCAGCTTTAAGACAGGGGGCTACAATGAGCAGTTCTTC
size: .
V: TRBV7-2
D: TRBD1
J: TRBJ2-1

CDR3: CASSLSASGKTGELFF
DNA: TGCGCCAGCAGCCTTTCGGCTAGCGGGAAGACCGGGGAGCTGTTTTTT
size: .
V: TRBV4-3
D: TRBD2
J: TRBJ2-2

CDR3: CASREDRDYGYTF
DNA: TGTGCCAGCAGAGAGGACAGGGACTATGGCTACACCTTC
size: .
V: TRBV25-1
D: TRBD1
J: TRBJ1-2

CDR3: CASSIRETQYF
DNA: TGTGCCAGTAGTATCCGAGAGACCCAGTACTTC
size: once
V: TRBV19
D: .
J: TRBJ2-5

CDR3: CASSLWTGVYNEQFF
DNA: TGTGCCAGCAGCCTTTGGACAGGGGTCTACAATGAGCAGTTCTTC
size: .
V: TRBV3-1/TRBV3-2
D: TRBD1
J: TRBJ2-1

CDR3: CASSTLAGGFNEQFF
DNA: TGTGCCAGCAGCACACTAGCGGGGGGGTTCAATGAGCAGTTCTTC
size: once
V: TRBV9
D: TRBD2
J: TRBJ2-1

CDR3: CASSPEVNEQFF
DNA: TGTGCCAGCAGCCCAGAGGTCAATGAGCAGTTCTTC
size: once
V: TRBV5-5
D: .
J: TRBJ2-1

CDR3: CAEIHPYEQYF
DNA: TGTGCCGAGATTCACCCCTACGAGCAGTACTTC
size: .
V: TRBV19
D: .
J: TRBJ2-7

CDR3: CASSEMGANVLTF
DNA: TGCGCCAGCAGTGAGATGGGGGCCAACGTCCTGACTTTC
size: .
V: TRBV10-2
D: .
J: TRBJ2-6

CDR3: CASSYSSPGLQETQYF
DNA: TGTGCCAGCAGTTACTCGTCCCCGGGGCTCCAAGAGACCCAGTACTTC
size: .
V: TRBV6-2/TRBV6-3
D: .
J: TRBJ2-5

CDR3: CASSARQGFYEKLFF
DNA: TGTGCCAGCAGCGCGAGACAGGGTTTTTATGAAAAACTGTTTTTT
size: .
V: TRBV7-2
D: TRBD1
J: TRBJ1-4

CDR3: CASSAETENTEAFF
DNA: TGTGCCAGTAGCGCCGAGACAGAGAACACTGAAGCTTTCTTT
size: .
V: TRBV19
D: .
J: TRBJ1-1

CDR3: CASSRDANEKLFF
DNA: TGTGCCAGCTCCCGGGACGCCAATGAAAAACTGTTTTTT
size: .
V: TRBV7-8
D: .
J: TRBJ1-4

CDR3: CASSEAPAVNTIYF
DNA: TGTGCCAGCAGTGAAGCCCCAGCCGTAAACACCATATATTTT
size: .
V: TRBV2
D: .
J: TRBJ1-3

CDR3: CASSGTSGASSYNEQFF
DNA: TGTGCCAGCTCCGGGACTAGCGGGGCCAGCTCCTACAATGAGCAGTTCTTC
size: .
V: TRBV2
D: TRBD2
J: TRBJ2-1

CDR3: CAWRTRRQQETQYF
DNA: TGTGCCTGGAGAACCAGGCGACAGCAAGAGACCCAGTACTTC
size: .
V: TRBV30
D: .
J: TRBJ2-5

CDR3: CASSLNSGELFF
DNA: TGCGCCAGCAGCTTGAATAGCGGGGAGCTGTTTTTT
size: .
V: TRBV5-1
D: .
J: TRBJ2-2